This TCR beta chain came from a study of beta chain features in type 1 diabetes. Study observations and caveats: The similarity of naive, central memory and Treg TCRB repertoires appeared greater among patients than among healthy donors. Type 1 diabetes patients had fewer VDJ junction insertions and more deletions. In every one of the four CD4+ subsets, TCRB CDR3s were moderately but significantly shorter in Type 1 diabetes patients. Over-representation of high TCR-expressing cells was a possible consequence of cDNA sequencing.

Concerning this clone itself: Its antigen is not identified.

Sorted CD4+ subsets: naive, central memory, regulatory, stem cell-like memory (CD45RO/CCR7/CD25/CD127/CD95/CD27 panel). This CDR3 comprises 15 residues. V gave up 1 base and J gave up 6 bases, with 13 bases separating them. Germline V gene lookup returns CDR1 SGHTA and CDR2 FQGNSA. Expressed TCRB transcripts were sequenced, since all the RNA that had been isolated was reverse transcribed. The repertoire was sequenced with immunoSEQ multiplex PCR; TCRdb's copy has only in-frame clones and lacks some. The repertoire has over 20,000 clones, more than 45% of them found once; the top ten carry under 0.4%.

Sequenced: stem cell memory CD4+ T cells from blood. This TCR was recovered from a man aged 18 to 29 with type 1 diabetes. J is TRBJ2-1 and V is TRBV7-2; possibly TRBD2 for D (7 bases). DNA of the CDR3: TGTGCCAGCAGCTTAGGGGTTAGGGGGGGCAATGAGCAGTTCTTC. The encoded protein is CASSLGVRGGNEQFF. The full variable domain, rest sourced from reference TRBV7-2 and TRBJ2-1, is GAGVSQSPSNKVTEKGKDVELRCDPISGHTALYWYRQSLGQGLEFLIYFQGNSAPDKSGLPSDRFSAERTGGSVSTLTIQRTQQEDSAVYLCASSLGVRGGNEQFFGPGTRLTVL.